Listed below are T cell receptor beta chains from one sample, sequenced in a study of neurological immune-mediated disorders. Each CDR3 protein gets one entry after TCRdb re-called the 5' RACE reads with MiXCR. The sample lists some 65,000 distinct CDR3 sequences; approximately 4.2% were seen once. The sample consisted of PBMCs. The receptor set was obtained from a man aged 45-65 years with multiple sclerosis. CDR3s include the opening cysteine and the closing phenylalanine or tryptophan. Only some rows state a clone size, as once, few, many or a class for expanded clones.

j_call	clone_size	v_call	cdr3_aa
TRBJ2-3	many	TRBV12-3/TRBV12-4	CASSSQGADTQYF
TRBJ2-1	many	TRBV24-1	CATSDPGSYNEQFF
TRBJ2-3	many	TRBV7-9	CASSASGTSTDTQYF
TRBJ2-2	NA	TRBV24-1	CATSGLNTGELFF
TRBJ1-1	many	TRBV12-3/TRBV12-4	CASSLTGVTEAFF
TRBJ1-5	NA	TRBV7-9	CASSLAVFEPQHF
TRBJ1-5	many	TRBV25-1	CASSGGGGDHQPQHF
TRBJ1-1	many	TRBV15	CATSLTRGANTEAFF
TRBJ2-3	many	TRBV7-9	CASSLAVHTQYF
TRBJ1-6	many	TRBV4-1	CASSQEFRENSPLHF
TRBJ2-7	many	TRBV12-3/TRBV12-4	CASSLGLAQHEQYF
TRBJ2-5	many	TRBV11-2	CASRRNPGKETQYF
TRBJ2-1	many	TRBV6-5	CASSFSGAVYNEQFF
TRBJ2-5	NA	TRBV18	CASSTLETQYF
TRBJ2-3	many	TRBV20-1	CSAFPSSGTSTDTQYF
TRBJ1-2	many	TRBV15	CATSRGTEYGYTF
TRBJ1-2	NA	TRBV6-6	CASREKGSYGYTF
TRBJ1-6	many	TRBV6-6	CASRQGSNSPLHF
TRBJ2-3	many	TRBV12-3/TRBV12-4	CASLQGGADTQYF
TRBJ2-4	many	TRBV20-1	CSARDPTAVNIQYF
TRBJ1-5	NA	TRBV6-1	CASSATGLGQPQHF
TRBJ1-1	many	TRBV20-1	CSASLGARVAEAFF
TRBJ2-7	many	TRBV20-1	CSASEGGSYEQYF
TRBJ2-1	many	TRBV12-3/TRBV12-4	CASSPPLGAGFNEQFF